Below are 21 T cell receptor beta chains sequenced from a single sample in a study of blood T cell repertoires in COVID-19. Libraries were prepared by immunoSEQ multiplex PCR; TCRdb keeps only in-frame clonotypes and omits some of them. Among about 150,000 clones listed, approximately 90% were seen once. Material: peripheral blood. Receptor source: a man between 18 and 35 years old with COVID-19, enrolled during active disease.

The chain has TRBV7-3 and TRBJ2-2; weak D call: TRBD2 (5 bases). The V end lost 5 bases, the J end lost 7 bases, and 11 bases lay between the germline ends. Looked up from germline, CDR1 is SGHTA and CDR2 is FQGTGA. The CDR3 covers 13 residues. The CDR3 nucleotides read TGTGCCAGCAGCGAAGGGAGATTCGGGGAGCTGTTTTTT. Translated, it gives CASSEGRFGELFF.

The genes are TRBV6-1 and TRBJ2-5, with 12 bases identical to TRBD2. The CDR3 length is 20 residues. The V gene's germline CDR1 is MNHNS and CDR2 SASEGT. After removal of 2 bases from V and 2 bases from J, the junction contained 15 bases not matched to a gene. The DNA of the CDR3 is TGTGCCAGCAGTGAATTCGGGGGTGTGCTAGCGGGAGGGTGGCAAGAGACCCAGTACTTC. As protein: CASSEFGGVLAGGWQETQYF.

This clone was picked up one time. This chain links TRBV19 with TRBJ2-7, with 8 bases matching TRBD1. From germline, CDR1 is LNHDA and CDR2 SQIVND (reference sequence). Trimming at V came to 1 base and at J to 5 bases, leaving 7 bases not matched to a gene. This CDR3 is built from 15 residues. This CDR3 reads CASSIGALDRDEQYF. The DNA for the CDR3 is TGTGCCAGTAGTATAGGGGCTCTGGACAGGGACGAGCAGTACTTC.

V usage is TRBV6-6 and J usage is TRBJ2-2, with D perhaps TRBD1 (6 bases). The CDR3 totals 16 residues. The V end was cut by 2 bases, the J end by 1 base, with 11 bases between. Germline V CDR1 and CDR2: MNHNY, SVGAGI (reference sequence). The CDR3 DNA follows: TGTGCCAGCAGTTACCATCCGACAGGGAACACCGGGGAGCTGTTTTTT. Residues: CASSYHPTGNTGELFF.

The V gene is TRBV7-8, the J gene TRBJ1-2; the D is unclear. V was pared by 5 bases and J by 2 bases, with 15 bases between. CDR3 length equals 15 residues. In germline, CDR1 is SGHVS, CDR2 FQNEAQ. The CDR3 nucleotides read TGTGCCAGCAGCGCCATGGCGGGCCGGAACTATGGCTACACCTTC. Amino acids: CASSAMAGRNYGYTF.

CDR3 residues: CASSRYNSPLHF. The CDR3 bases are TGTGCCAGCAGCCGGTATAATTCACCCCTCCACTTT. The chain links TRBV28 to TRBJ1-6, with no clear D. The CDR3 has 12 amino acids. V shed 6 bases and J shed 4 bases, with 4 bases lying between them. Germline CDR1 reads MDHEN; CDR2 reads SYDVKM.

The V and J genes are TRBV7-9 and TRBJ2-7; TRBD1 might be the D (7 bases). The CDR3 spans 14 residues. Trimming left V 7 bases short and J 5 bases short, with 18 bases between. CDR1 is SEHNR, CDR2 FQNEAQ, per germline (reference sequence). This CDR3 reads CASTTGDSRHEQYF. In nucleotides, the CDR3 is TGTGCCAGCACCACGGGGGACAGTCGCCACGAGCAGTACTTC.

The J gene is TRBJ2-7, the V gene TRBV9, with 8 positions matching TRBD1. Looked up from germline, CDR1 is SGDLS and CDR2 is YYNGEE. The length of the CDR3 is 15 residues. V dropped 4 bases and J dropped 4; count of bases not matched to a gene: 10. The CDR3: CASSPSTGGRYEQYF. The DNA of the CDR3 is TGTGCCAGCAGCCCATCAACAGGGGGGAGATACGAGCAGTACTTC.

The chain recombines TRBV25-1 with TRBJ2-3; 7 bases match TRBD1. Germline V lookup: CDR1 MGHDK, CDR2 SYGVNS. This CDR3 region has 15 residues. J gave up 0 bases and V 3 bases, and 3 bases lay outside the gene matches. The CDR3: CASSEGQSSTDTQYF. For the CDR3, the DNA is TGTGCCAGCAGTGAGGGACAGAGTAGCACAGATACGCAGTATTTT.

The rearrangement joins TRBV28 to TRBJ2-7, with 12 bases fitting TRBD2. The germline CDR1 and CDR2 sequences are MDHEN and SYDVKM. The CDR3 covers 16 residues. J gave up 5 bases and V 10 bases, and 15 bases lay outside the gene matches. The DNA of the CDR3 is TGTGCCACCCATCCAAGACTAGCGGGAGTGACCGACGAGCAGTACTTC. This gives the protein CATHPRLAGVTDEQYF.

Here the CDR3 DNA reads TGTGCCAGCAGTGAACACAGGGCCAGCAATCAGCCCCAGCATTTT. As protein: CASSEHRASNQPQHF. This chain uses TRBV6-1 with TRBJ1-5; the D gene is possibly TRBD1 (6 bases). The CDR3 is made up of 15 amino acids. V gave up 2 bases and J gave up 1 base, with 9 bases separating them. Per germline, CDR1 MNHNS and CDR2 SASEGT.

This chain uses TRBV2 with TRBJ2-7, with a tentative D call TRBD1 (8 bases). In germline, CDR1 is SNHLY, CDR2 FYNNEI. V was trimmed by 9 bases and J by 5 bases, leaving 26 bases between them. CDR3 size: 16 residues. As DNA, the CDR3 is TGTGCCAGTTCCGAAGGGGGGGACAGGTTCAAGGACGAGCAGTACTTC. This encodes CASSEGGDRFKDEQYF. Filled out from reference TRBV2 and TRBJ2-7, the complete variable domain reads EPEVTQTPSHQVTQMGQEVILRCVPISNHLYFYWYRQILGQKVEFLVSFYNNEISEKSEIFDDQFSVERPDGSNFTLKIRSTKLEDSAMYFCASSEGGDRFKDEQYFGPGTRLTVT.

The chain couples TRBV19 to TRBJ2-1, with D tentatively TRBD2 (6 bases). Germline-derived CDR1 and CDR2 are LNHDA and SQIVND (reference sequence). The V end lost 6 bases, the J end lost 5 bases, and 14 bases lay between the germline ends. The CDR3 runs to 14 residues. The DNA for the CDR3 is TGTGCCAGTAGGACGGGAGTTCGGGACAATGAGCAGTTCTTC. Protein: CASRTGVRDNEQFF. Filled out from reference TRBV19 and TRBJ2-1, the complete variable domain reads DGGITQSPKYLFRKEGQNVTLSCEQNLNHDAMYWYRQDPGQGLRLIYYSQIVNDFQKGDIAEGYSVSREKKESFPLTVTSAQKNPTAFYLCASRTGVRDNEQFFGPGTRLTVL.

The V call is TRBV6-5, the J call TRBJ2-3; D is unclear. CDR3 length: 14 amino acids. Germline CDR1 MNHEY, CDR2 SVGAGI. The germline V and J ends were trimmed by 4 bases and 3 bases, with 11 bases remaining between them. CDR3 residues: CASSFLPQTDTQYF. The DNA of the CDR3 is TGTGCCAGCAGTTTCCTACCCCAAACAGATACGCAGTATTTT.

The V gene is TRBV15, the J gene TRBJ2-2; 7 positions agree with TRBD1. Per germline, CDR1 LNHNV and CDR2 YYDKDF (reference sequence). V lost 5 bases, J lost 6 bases, and 9 bases stayed unmatched. This CDR3 has 15 residues. CDR3 residues: CATSSRQGMAGELFF. The CDR3 DNA is TGTGCCACCAGCTCTCGACAGGGAATGGCCGGGGAGCTGTTTTTT.

The chain carries TRBV19 and TRBJ2-7; perhaps TRBD2 as D (5 bases). With 5 bases removed from V and 0 bases from J, the gap between germline ends came to 14 bases. The CDR3 is 15 amino acids. CDR1 is LNHDA and CDR2 is SQIVND in the germline V gene (reference sequence). The CDR3 sequence is CASSSSPGFSYEQYF. The CDR3 bases are TGTGCCAGTAGTTCTTCCCCGGGATTCTCCTACGAGCAGTACTTC.

The J gene is TRBJ1-1, the V gene TRBV7-3; D unclear. V was pared by 5 bases and J by 0 bases, with 7 bases between. CDR3 length: 13 residues. Germline V gene lookup returns CDR1 SGHTA and CDR2 FQGTGA. CDR3 region: CASSPGMNTEAFF. DNA of the CDR3: TGTGCCAGCAGCCCGGGGATGAACACTGAAGCTTTCTTT.

This chain links TRBV28 with TRBJ2-3; 11 bases line up with TRBD2. The CDR3 consists of 15 residues. Germline loops: CDR1 MDHEN, CDR2 SYDVKM. Germline trimming cut 2 bases from V and 4 bases from J; bases unmatched to any gene: 2. This chain's CDR3 is CASSLTSGRSDTQYF. In DNA form, the CDR3 reads TGTGCCAGCAGTTTAACTAGCGGGAGATCAGATACGCAGTATTTT.

To note about this clone: The germline gene is not matched at one end of the junction; a read error may be the cause. The chain joins TRBV9 to TRBJ1-4, with TRBD1 matching over 8 bases. CDR1 and CDR2 (germline): SGDLS, YYNGEE. CDR3 length: 14 amino acids. The CDR3 sequence is CASSETGANEKLLF. CDR3 bases: TGTGCCAGCAGCGAGACAGGGGCAAATGAAAAACTGCTTTTT.

This clone was recorded a few times. The chain carries TRBV6-4 and TRBJ2-2; 8 nucleotides agree with TRBD1. The CDR3 is made up of 15 amino acids. The V segment lost 2 bases and the J segment 1 base; nucleotides outside the gene matches: 0. Germline V gene data show CDR1 as MRHNA and CDR2 as SNTAGT. CDR3 DNA sequence: TGTGCCAGCAGTGACGGGACAGGGAACACCGGGGAGCTGTTTTTT. It encodes CASSDGTGNTGELFF.

The chain is built from TRBV18 and TRBJ2-2; 7 nucleotides align to TRBD2. V dropped 6 bases and J dropped 5; count of bases not matched to a gene: 6. The CDR3 runs to 14 residues. In germline, CDR1 is KGHSH, CDR2 LQKENI. The CDR3 region has the DNA TGTGCCAGCTCCGTCTCTAGCGGAACCGGGGAGCTGTTTTTT. Its protein is CASSVSSGTGELFF.